The sequence of this T cell receptor beta chain was determined in a study of OX40 agonist ivuxolimab in advanced cancers. Profiled with immunoSEQ multiplex PCR; TCRdb holds only in-frame clones, not every one. The sample has about 32,000 clones; about 86% are singletons. The study's findings and limits: Circulating CD4+ and CD8+ T cells showed clonal expansion by week 6 at 0.1 to 3.0 mg/kg.

Regarding this clone: The antigen is not known.

The starting material was CD4+ or CD8+ T cells sorted from blood, obtained in a trial of the OX40 agonist ivuxolimab. The clonotype originates from an adult with an advanced solid tumor such as melanoma, head and neck, liver or kidney cancer.

DNA for the CDR3: TGTGCCAGCAGTCGCCGCCCGCCAGGACAGGGGGCAGATACGCAGTATTTT. Translation: CASSRRPPGQGADTQYF. This chain connects TRBV25-1 to TRBJ2-3; 10 bases agree with TRBD1. CDR1 is MGHDK, CDR2 SYGVNS, per germline. J was trimmed by 4 bases and V by 5 bases; bases with no gene match: 12. The CDR3 has 17 residues.